These 6 T cell receptor beta chains were all obtained from the same sample, sequenced in a study of CD8+CD57+ T cells in acquired aplastic anemia. Previously, flow cytometry had revealed CD8+CD57+ cell expansion in the patients chosen for sequencing. For CDR3 and TCR beta VDJ profiling, genomic DNA was the template used. Each CDR3 protein is one row after TCRdb ran MiXCR on the reads. The sample includes around 170,000 distinct CDR3 sequences, roughly half of them seen just once. The sequenced sample consisted of sorted CD4+, CD8+, or CD8+CD57+ T cells (not recorded which) from PBMCs. Receptor source: a human donor with aplastic anemia.

This clonotype was observed at least ten times. The chain is built from TRBV11-1 and TRBJ1-1; perhaps TRBD1 as D (6 bases). This CDR3 contains 15 residues. The germline gives CDR1 SGHAT, CDR2 FQDESV (reference sequence). V was clipped by 4 bases and J by 4 bases, with 16 bases between them. Here the CDR3 reads CASSSNTGTGTEAFF. In nucleotides, the CDR3 is TGTGCCAGCAGCTCGAATACAGGGACGGGCACTGAAGCTTTCTTT.

This chain links TRBV7-8 with TRBJ2-1; 9 nucleotides align to TRBD2. CDR1 and CDR2 from the germline V gene are SGHVS and FQNEAQ. V was clipped by 2 bases and J by 6 bases; unmatched bases: 8. The CDR3 loop spans 16 amino acids. The CDR3 spells CASSLYEREEGNEQFF. DNA for the CDR3: TGTGCCAGCAGCTTATATGAGCGGGAGGAAGGCAATGAGCAGTTCTTC.

The chain recombines TRBV5-5 with TRBJ2-7, with no clear D. Germline V gives CDR1 SGHKS, CDR2 YYEKEE (reference sequence). The length of the CDR3 is 12 residues. V was pared by 3 bases and J by 3 bases, with 7 bases between. The CDR3, as DNA: TGTGCCAGCAGCTGGCAGAACTACGAGCAGTACTTC. The encoded protein is CASSWQNYEQYF.

This clonotype was seen many times. This sequence joins TRBV19 and TRBJ2-7; the D gene is possibly TRBD2 (5 bases). Germline V gene data show CDR1 as LNHDA and CDR2 as SQIVND (reference sequence). Trimming cost V 8 bases and J 3 bases, with 14 bases left between them. The CDR3 has 13 residues. Here the CDR3 reads CASGLGLFYEQYF. The CDR3 DNA reads as TGTGCCAGTGGCCTCGGACTGTTCTACGAGCAGTACTTC.

For this clonotype: Since the CDR3 does not end with the conserved phenylalanine or tryptophan, this likely comes from a read error. V is TRBV11-2 and J is TRBJ2-6; no reliable D call. The CDR3 length is 9 residues. Germline V gene data show CDR1 as SGHAT and CDR2 as FQNNGV. V was shortened by 4 bases and J by 15 bases, with 4 bases between the two germline ends. The CDR3 spells CASSSTLTS. The CDR3 DNA reads TGTGCCAGCAGCTCCACCCTGACTAGC.

Ten or more counts support this clonotype. V usage is TRBV2 and J usage is TRBJ1-5; tentatively, D is TRBD1 (5 bases). Trimming removed 4 bases at V and 1 base at J, with 5 bases between. The CDR3 spans 13 residues. CDR1 and CDR2 (germline): SNHLY, FYNNEI. CDR3 in DNA: TGTGCCAGCAGTGGGGACAGCAATCAGCCCCAGCATTTT. Protein product: CASSGDSNQPQHF. Looking up the rest from reference TRBV2 and TRBJ1-5 gives the full variable domain: EPEVTQTPSHQVTQMGQEVILRCVPISNHLYFYWYRQILGQKVEFLVSFYNNEISEKSEIFDDQFSVERPDGSNFTLKIRSTKLEDSAMYFCASSGDSNQPQHFGDGTRLSIL.